This T cell receptor beta chain originates from a study of graft-versus-host responses after intestinal transplantation. Study background: Anti-thymocyte globulin induction preceded 2 to 4 years of tacrolimus and steroid maintenance in all recipients.

The CDR3 consists of 13 residues. Germline values: CDR1 SGHNT, CDR2 YYREEE (reference sequence). V lost 4 bases, J lost 6 bases, and 12 bases lay in between. Sequencing was performed with immunoSEQ multiplex PCR; in TCRdb, only in-frame clones are kept and a portion is missing. Of 90,000 to 130,000 clones in the sample, 90% to 95% are singletons; the top ten hold 0.95% to 1.5%. As regards this clone: What it binds is unknown.

The material was unstimulated CD8+ T cells sorted from spleen or lymph node cells, obtained before transplant. The chain links TRBV5-4 to TRBJ2-3; D is undetermined. The sequence derives from a human donor who was the organ donor for an intestinal transplant. This CDR3 reads CASSPLPWDTQYF. As DNA, the CDR3 is TGTGCCAGCAGCCCGCTCCCCTGGGATACGCAGTATTTT.